Listed below are T cell receptor beta chains from one sample, sequenced in a study of blood T cell repertoires in COVID-19. Data came from immunoSEQ multiplex PCR; TCRdb stores just in-frame clones and leaves some out. The sample yields 45,000 to 55,000 clones, 65% to 85% seen once. Sequencing was carried out using peripheral blood. The source of these receptors is a human donor with active or convalescent COVID-19. The donor label of this sample is uncertain. The CDR3 runs from the conserved cysteine through the conserved F or W. A D gene is named only where the DNA matches it firmly. Clone size is stated in some rows and not others, as once, few, many or a class when expanded.

J gene: TRBJ1-1
D gene: .
V gene: TRBV2
clone size: few
CDR3 protein: CARFGGTEAFF
CDR3 DNA: TGTGCCAGGTTTGGGGGGACTGAAGCTTTCTTT

J gene: TRBJ1-2
D gene: TRBD1
V gene: TRBV5-6
clone size: .
CDR3 protein: CASTSLGTGPYGYTF
CDR3 DNA: TGTGCCAGCACCTCACTGGGGACAGGCCCCTATGGCTACACCTTC

J gene: TRBJ2-7
D gene: .
V gene: TRBV5-6
clone size: .
CDR3 protein: CASSLGQGSYEQYF
CDR3 DNA: TGTGCCAGCAGCTTGGGGCAGGGCTCCTACGAGCAGTACTTC

J gene: TRBJ2-7
D gene: TRBD1
V gene: TRBV5-1
clone size: .
CDR3 protein: CASSPGQGLDEQYF
CDR3 DNA: TGCGCCAGCAGCCCAGGACAGGGGTTGGACGAGCAGTACTTC

J gene: TRBJ2-7
D gene: TRBD1
V gene: TRBV29-1
clone size: few
CDR3 protein: CSVEGQGLYEQYF
CDR3 DNA: TGCAGCGTTGAGGGACAGGGGCTCTACGAGCAGTACTTC

J gene: TRBJ2-7
D gene: .
V gene: TRBV29-1
clone size: .
CDR3 protein: CSAHGGSGEQYF
CDR3 DNA: TGCAGCGCCCATGGGGGGAGCGGCGAGCAGTACTTC

J gene: TRBJ1-2
D gene: .
V gene: TRBV28
clone size: .
CDR3 protein: CASSFPGRNYGYTF
CDR3 DNA: TGTGCCAGCAGTTTCCCAGGGCGGAACTATGGCTACACCTTC

J gene: TRBJ1-2
D gene: TRBD1
V gene: TRBV5-1
clone size: .
CDR3 protein: CASSATGGVNYGYTF
CDR3 DNA: TGCGCCAGCAGCGCAACAGGGGGCGTCAACTATGGCTACACCTTC

J gene: TRBJ1-4
D gene: TRBD1
V gene: TRBV5-1
clone size: few
CDR3 protein: CASSAEQGRPKLFF
CDR3 DNA: TGCGCCAGCAGCGCAGAACAGGGGCGTCCAAAACTGTTTTTT

J gene: TRBJ2-5
D gene: .
V gene: TRBV24-1
clone size: .
CDR3 protein: CATSPEGGGGETQYF
CDR3 DNA: TGTGCCACCAGTCCCGAGGGAGGGGGTGGTGAGACCCAGTACTTC

J gene: TRBJ1-4
D gene: .
V gene: TRBV5-1
clone size: .
CDR3 protein: CASSLAGGRTNEKLFF
CDR3 DNA: TGCGCCAGCAGCTTGGCCGGGGGGCGAACTAATGAAAAACTGTTTTTT

J gene: TRBJ2-5
D gene: TRBD2
V gene: TRBV5-1
clone size: .
CDR3 protein: CASVYSGAQETQYF
CDR3 DNA: TGCGCCAGCGTGTATAGCGGGGCCCAAGAGACCCAGTACTTC

J gene: TRBJ2-7
D gene: TRBD1
V gene: TRBV9
clone size: .
CDR3 protein: CASSATGTGGFEQYF
CDR3 DNA: TGTGCCAGCAGCGCTACCGGGACAGGGGGGTTCGAGCAGTACTTC

J gene: TRBJ1-1
D gene: .
V gene: TRBV28
clone size: .
CDR3 protein: CASSLVRVNTEAFF
CDR3 DNA: TGTGCCAGCAGTTTGGTCCGGGTGAACACTGAAGCTTTCTTT

J gene: TRBJ2-3
D gene: TRBD2
V gene: TRBV4-1
clone size: once
CDR3 protein: CASSQGSGRSDTQYF
CDR3 DNA: TGCGCCAGCAGCCAAGGTAGCGGGAGATCAGATACGCAGTATTTT

J gene: TRBJ1-1
D gene: TRBD1
V gene: TRBV5-1
clone size: .
CDR3 protein: CASSSRSRGPNTEAFF
CDR3 DNA: TGCGCCAGCAGCTCCAGATCCAGGGGGCCCAACACTGAAGCTTTCTTT

J gene: TRBJ2-1
D gene: TRBD2
V gene: TRBV10-3
clone size: .
CDR3 protein: CAISGSSGKGTYNEQFF
CDR3 DNA: TGTGCCATCAGTGGCTCTAGCGGGAAAGGGACCTACAATGAGCAGTTCTTC

J gene: TRBJ1-4
D gene: .
V gene: TRBV30
clone size: .
CDR3 protein: CAWSSGGTNEKLFF
CDR3 DNA: TGTGCCTGGAGTTCGGGGGGGACTAATGAAAAACTGTTTTTT

J gene: TRBJ1-1
D gene: .
V gene: TRBV3-1/TRBV3-2
clone size: .
CDR3 protein: CASSQRERNTEAFF
CDR3 DNA: TGTGCCAGCAGCCAGAGGGAGCGGAACACTGAAGCTTTCTTT

J gene: TRBJ1-1
D gene: .
V gene: TRBV7-2
clone size: .
CDR3 protein: CASRPSGMGNTEAFF
CDR3 DNA: TGTGCCAGCAGACCCTCGGGGATGGGGAACACTGAAGCTTTCTTT

J gene: TRBJ1-2
D gene: .
V gene: TRBV2
clone size: once
CDR3 protein: CASSEKQVAYGYTF
CDR3 DNA: TGTGCCAGCAGTGAAAAACAGGTTGCCTATGGCTACACCTTC

J gene: TRBJ2-5
D gene: .
V gene: TRBV7-2
clone size: .
CDR3 protein: CASSPVPDYSETQYF
CDR3 DNA: TGTGCCAGCAGCCCAGTTCCTGACTATTCAGAGACCCAGTACTTC

J gene: TRBJ2-7
D gene: TRBD1
V gene: TRBV7-3
clone size: large
CDR3 protein: CASSFGQGEGDEQYF
CDR3 DNA: TGTGCCAGCAGCTTCGGACAGGGGGAAGGTGACGAGCAGTACTTC

J gene: TRBJ2-7
D gene: .
V gene: TRBV28
clone size: few
CDR3 protein: CASTRETYEQYF
CDR3 DNA: TGTGCCAGCACCCGTGAGACCTACGAGCAGTACTTC

J gene: TRBJ2-1
D gene: TRBD1
V gene: TRBV30
clone size: few
CDR3 protein: CACKSPGGPGTNEQFF
CDR3 DNA: TGTGCCTGCAAGTCTCCAGGGGGCCCTGGAACCAATGAGCAGTTCTTC

J gene: TRBJ2-1
D gene: TRBD1
V gene: TRBV6-1
clone size: .
CDR3 protein: CASSEAGQGAGEQFF
CDR3 DNA: TGTGCCAGCAGTGAAGCCGGCCAGGGGGCAGGGGAGCAGTTCTTC

J gene: TRBJ2-7
D gene: TRBD2
V gene: TRBV3-1/TRBV3-2
clone size: once
CDR3 protein: CASSDSGRSEQYF
CDR3 DNA: TGTGCCAGCAGCGATAGCGGGAGATCCGAGCAGTACTTC

J gene: TRBJ1-2
D gene: TRBD1
V gene: TRBV11-2
clone size: .
CDR3 protein: CASSPRGGDRAYGYTF
CDR3 DNA: TGTGCCAGCAGCCCTCGTGGTGGGGACAGGGCCTATGGCTACACCTTC

J gene: TRBJ2-1
D gene: .
V gene: TRBV11-2
clone size: .
CDR3 protein: CASSLEWSERFF
CDR3 DNA: TGTGCCAGCAGCTTAGAATGGAGTGAAAGGTTCTTC

J gene: TRBJ2-1
D gene: TRBD2
V gene: TRBV3-1/TRBV3-2
clone size: once
CDR3 protein: CASSQDPSGNNEQFF
CDR3 DNA: TGTGCCAGCAGCCAAGATCCTAGCGGGAATAATGAGCAGTTCTTC

J gene: TRBJ2-3
D gene: TRBD1
V gene: TRBV5-1
clone size: .
CDR3 protein: CASSPGQGGTDTQYF
CDR3 DNA: TGCGCCAGCAGCCCTGGACAGGGAGGCACAGATACGCAGTATTTT

J gene: TRBJ1-5
D gene: .
V gene: TRBV5-1
clone size: .
CDR3 protein: CASSSGGGSAGSQPQHF
CDR3 DNA: TGCGCCAGCAGCTCCGGTGGCGGCTCGGCAGGGTCCCAGCCCCAGCATTTT

J gene: TRBJ2-3
D gene: TRBD1
V gene: TRBV19
clone size: .
CDR3 protein: CASSTGQGMSTQYF
CDR3 DNA: TGTGCCAGTAGTACGGGACAGGGTATGAGTACGCAGTATTTT

J gene: TRBJ1-3
D gene: .
V gene: TRBV10-3
clone size: .
CDR3 protein: CAIRVTGHGNTIYF
CDR3 DNA: TGTGCCATCAGGGTAACAGGGCACGGAAACACCATATATTTT

J gene: TRBJ2-4
D gene: .
V gene: TRBV18
clone size: .
CDR3 protein: CASSPQGLAKNIQYF
CDR3 DNA: TGTGCCAGCTCACCGCAGGGACTAGCCAAAAACATTCAGTACTTC

J gene: TRBJ1-1
D gene: .
V gene: TRBV6-1
clone size: .
CDR3 protein: CASSPAGHLNTEAFF
CDR3 DNA: TGTGCCAGCAGTCCCGCAGGACACCTGAACACTGAAGCTTTCTTT

J gene: TRBJ2-3
D gene: TRBD2
V gene: TRBV11-3
clone size: few
CDR3 protein: CASSLGLAGSDTQYF
CDR3 DNA: TGTGCCAGCAGCTTAGGGCTAGCGGGGTCAGATACGCAGTATTTT

J gene: TRBJ1-2
D gene: .
V gene: TRBV28
clone size: .
CDR3 protein: CASRPGTAYGYTF
CDR3 DNA: TGTGCCAGCAGGCCCGGCACAGCCTATGGCTACACCTTC

J gene: TRBJ1-3
D gene: TRBD1
V gene: TRBV5-1
clone size: .
CDR3 protein: CASSPGQGNGNTIYF
CDR3 DNA: TGCGCCAGCAGCCCGGGACAGGGGAACGGAAACACCATATATTTT

J gene: TRBJ2-7
D gene: .
V gene: TRBV27
clone size: .
CDR3 protein: CASAVEGRGAEYF
CDR3 DNA: TGTGCCAGCGCAGTAGAGGGCAGGGGAGCGGAGTACTTC

J gene: TRBJ2-2
D gene: TRBD2
V gene: TRBV19
clone size: .
CDR3 protein: CASSIGRGLASGELFF
CDR3 DNA: TGTGCCAGTAGTATAGGTAGGGGACTAGCATCCGGGGAGCTGTTTTTT

J gene: TRBJ2-1
D gene: TRBD2
V gene: TRBV6-5
clone size: .
CDR3 protein: CASSYGGNGRGMQFF
CDR3 DNA: TGTGCCAGCAGTTACGGAGGAAACGGGAGGGGTATGCAGTTCTTC

J gene: TRBJ2-5
D gene: .
V gene: TRBV24-1
clone size: .
CDR3 protein: CATRGPAETQYF
CDR3 DNA: TGTGCCACCAGGGGGCCAGCCGAGACCCAGTACTTC

J gene: TRBJ2-7
D gene: TRBD1
V gene: TRBV6-5
clone size: .
CDR3 protein: CASEGGRNEQYF
CDR3 DNA: TGTGCCAGCGAAGGGGGCAGGAACGAGCAGTACTTC

J gene: TRBJ1-1
D gene: .
V gene: TRBV6-2/TRBV6-3
clone size: few
CDR3 protein: CASSPGRTEAFF
CDR3 DNA: TGTGCCAGCAGCCCAGGGAGAACTGAAGCTTTCTTT

J gene: TRBJ1-6
D gene: .
V gene: TRBV28
clone size: medium-sized
CDR3 protein: CASKRSSYNSPLHF
CDR3 DNA: TGTGCCAGCAAACGTAGCTCCTATAATTCACCCCTCCACTTT

J gene: TRBJ1-5
D gene: TRBD1
V gene: TRBV6-1
clone size: .
CDR3 protein: CASSEPWTGYQPQHF
CDR3 DNA: TGTGCCAGCAGTGAACCATGGACAGGGTACCAGCCCCAGCATTTT

J gene: TRBJ2-1
D gene: TRBD1
V gene: TRBV12-3/TRBV12-4
clone size: .
CDR3 protein: CAIAGQGLYEQFF
CDR3 DNA: TGTGCCATTGCGGGACAGGGCCTCTATGAGCAGTTCTTC

J gene: TRBJ2-7
D gene: .
V gene: TRBV29-1
clone size: .
CDR3 protein: CSVESGGRRKQYF
CDR3 DNA: TGCAGCGTTGAGTCTGGGGGCCGCCGAAAGCAGTACTTC

J gene: TRBJ2-7
D gene: .
V gene: TRBV28
clone size: .
CDR3 protein: CASSSPGTPYEQYF
CDR3 DNA: TGTGCCAGCAGTTCCCCCGGGACACCCTACGAGCAGTACTTC

J gene: TRBJ2-1
D gene: TRBD2
V gene: TRBV19
clone size: .
CDR3 protein: CASSPAGLASNEQFF
CDR3 DNA: TGTGCCAGTAGCCCTGCGGGACTAGCGTCCAATGAGCAGTTCTTC

J gene: TRBJ2-3
D gene: .
V gene: TRBV13
clone size: .
CDR3 protein: CASSGRESWEDTQYF
CDR3 DNA: TGTGCCAGCAGCGGCCGGGAGTCTTGGGAAGATACGCAGTATTTT